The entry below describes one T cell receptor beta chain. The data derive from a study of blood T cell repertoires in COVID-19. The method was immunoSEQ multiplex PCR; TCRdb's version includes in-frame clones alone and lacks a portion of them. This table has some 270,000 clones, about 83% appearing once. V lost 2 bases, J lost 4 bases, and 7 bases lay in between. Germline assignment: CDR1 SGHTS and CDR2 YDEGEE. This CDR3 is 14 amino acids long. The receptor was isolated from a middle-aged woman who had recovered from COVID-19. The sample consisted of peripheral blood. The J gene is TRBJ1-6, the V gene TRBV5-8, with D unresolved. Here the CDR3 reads CASSFGGYNSPLHF. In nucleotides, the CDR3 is TGTGCCAGCAGCTTCGGCGGGTATAATTCACCCCTCCACTTT. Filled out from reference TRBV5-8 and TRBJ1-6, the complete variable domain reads EAGVTQSPTHLIKTRGQQATLRCSPISGHTSVYWYQQALGLGLQFLLWYDEGEERNRGNFPPRFSGRQFPNYSSELNVNALELEDSALYLCASSFGGYNSPLHFGNGTRLTVT.